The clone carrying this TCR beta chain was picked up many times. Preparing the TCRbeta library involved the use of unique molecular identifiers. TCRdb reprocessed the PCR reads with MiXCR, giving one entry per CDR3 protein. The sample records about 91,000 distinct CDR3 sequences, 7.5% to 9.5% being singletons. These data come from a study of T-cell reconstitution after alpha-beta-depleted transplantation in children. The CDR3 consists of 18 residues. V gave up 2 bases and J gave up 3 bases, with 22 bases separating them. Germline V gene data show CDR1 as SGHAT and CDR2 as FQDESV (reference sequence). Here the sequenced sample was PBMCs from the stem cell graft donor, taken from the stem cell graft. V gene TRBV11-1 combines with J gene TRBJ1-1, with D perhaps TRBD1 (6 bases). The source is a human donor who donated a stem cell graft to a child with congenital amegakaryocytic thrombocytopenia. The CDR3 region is CASSLLRGAGRRDTEAFF. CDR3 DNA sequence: TGTGCCAGCAGCTTACTAAGGGGGGCAGGGAGAAGGGACACTGAAGCTTTCTTT.